This passage covers 5 T cell receptor beta chains from one sample sequenced in a study of T cells in Graves' hyperthyroidism and ophthalmopathy. The TCR beta CDR3 regions underwent amplification using RNA transcripts as the source. Using the HTBI primer set, a first-round RT-PCR was run on the TCR CDR3. TCRdb passed the multiplex PCR reads through MiXCR, listing each CDR3 protein once. The profile shows about 640,000 distinct CDR3 sequences, more than 20% of them singletons. The sample taken for sequencing was blood. The receptors stem from a man in his thirties or forties with Graves' ophthalmopathy.

This clonotype has at least ten counts. V usage is TRBV4-1 and J usage is TRBJ1-1, with unresolved D. V lost 0 bases and J lost 4, with 6 bases in between. The V gene's germline CDR1 is MGHRA and CDR2 YSYEKL. The CDR3 totals 13 residues. This CDR3 is CASSQEMATEAFF. CDR3 DNA: TGCGCCAGCAGCCAAGAAATGGCCACTGAAGCTTTCTTT.

This clonotype has at least ten counts. J is TRBJ1-5 and V is TRBV28; D possibly corresponds to TRBD1 (6 bases). V lost 2 bases, J lost 3 bases, and 14 bases lay in between. CDR3 length: 16 amino acids. Germline V gene lookup returns CDR1 MDHEN and CDR2 SYDVKM. CDR3 nucleotides: TGTGCCAGCAGTTTAGAAGGGCAGGGGAACAATCAGCCCCAGCATTTT. Encoded protein: CASSLEGQGNNQPQHF.

This clonotype has only a few counts. This chain connects TRBV19 to TRBJ2-1, with TRBD1 matching 10 bases. Germline values: CDR1 LNHDA, CDR2 SQIVND (reference sequence). V was clipped by 6 bases and J by 5 bases; unmatched bases: 13. The CDR3 totals 17 residues. CDR3 protein: CASRKNQGQGGHNEQFF. The CDR3, as DNA: TGTGCCAGTAGGAAAAACCAAGGACAGGGGGGCCACAATGAGCAGTTCTTC.

The table lists this clonotype with a few counts. The chain carries TRBV9 and TRBJ1-5; the D is unclear. CDR3 length: 13 amino acids. Trimming left V 6 bases short and J 9 bases short, with 16 bases between. The germline gives CDR1 SGDLS, CDR2 YYNGEE. The CDR3 DNA is TGTGCCAGCACCCCGAACGATGGTCCGCCCCAGCATTTT. Its protein product is CASTPNDGPPQHF. Full variable domain (outside the CDR3, taken from reference TRBV9 and TRBJ1-5): DSGVTQTPKHLITATGQRVTLRCSPRSGDLSVYWYQQSLDQGLQFLIQYYNGEERAKGNILERFSAQQFPDLHSELNLSSLELGDSALYFCASTPNDGPPQHFGDGTRLSIL.

This clonotype came up a few times. The chain combines TRBV24-1 with TRBJ2-5, with TRBD2 as a possible D gene (6 bases). The length of the CDR3 is 16 residues. CDR1 and CDR2 from the germline V gene are KGHDR and SFDVKD. Trimming cost V 4 bases and J 4 bases, with 18 bases left between them. The CDR3 region has the DNA TGTGCCACCAGTGAATCCGGGACCGGCGGGGCAGAGACCCAGTACTTC. The encoded protein is CATSESGTGGAETQYF.